This TCR beta chain is from a study of T-cell reconstitution after alpha-beta-depleted transplantation in children. The V and J ends lost 3 bases and 3 bases respectively, with 12 bases between them. CDR3 length: 13 residues. Germline values: CDR1 DFQATT, CDR2 SNEGSKA (reference sequence). This clonotype was seen repeatedly, ten times or more. Its cognate antigen is unknown. Researchers prepared the TCRbeta library using unique molecular identifiers, the study reports. From the PCR reads, TCRdb called clonotypes with MiXCR, one entry per CDR3 protein. The top ten clones hold about a quarter of a sample with a few hundred thousand distinct CDR3 sequences, roughly 10% of them seen once. Study results and limitations: Surviving recipient cells, namely T cells and thymic progenitors, were the source of high day-60 TCRbeta diversity in some patients. A year had passed since transplant, and T-cell counts and diversity by then came mostly from newly produced T cells.

This TCR was sampled from a male patient between 2 and 10 years old who had a stem cell transplant for chronic granulomatous disease, so the T cells may come from the graft donor. The specimen comprised peripheral blood, sampled 180 days after TCRalphabeta/CD19-depleted stem cell transplant. The chain has TRBV20-1 and TRBJ2-7; D gene ambiguous. The CDR3 is CSASLGWYYEQYF. The CDR3 DNA sequence: TGCAGTGCTAGTCTTGGGTGGTACTACGAGCAGTACTTC.